This TCR beta chain appears in the sequencing data of a study of cytomegalovirus exposure and HLA in healthy donors. The CDR3 has 15 residues. The germline V gene encodes CDR1 MDHEN and CDR2 SYDVKM. The V end was cut by 4 bases, the J end by 5 bases, with 18 bases between. PCR employed 60 Vbeta and 13 Jbeta primers. Assay: immunoSEQ multiplex PCR; the TCRdb copy retains only in-frame clones and omits some. This table has roughly 170,000 clones, around 80% appearing once. The sequenced sample was PBMCs. The TCR comes from a woman aged 18-29 years in good health and CMV-seronegative. The chain uses TRBV28 and TRBJ2-7; perhaps TRBD2 as D (7 bases). CDR3 sequence (DNA): TGTGCCAGCAGTTCCCATGGGGGGGGCAGGGACGAGCAGTACTTC. Translation gives CASSSHGGGRDEQYF.